This TCR beta chain is from a study of blood T cell repertoires in COVID-19. Study details: From T cells, B-cell-depleted T cells, or PBMCs came the material, which was cDNA or gDNA.

This clone occurred once. Other DNA sequences within the sample encode an identical CDR3. As originally analysed: Using reference gene primer amplification, nucleated cell counts were estimated. This table comes from immunoSEQ multiplex PCR, and its TCRdb copy is limited to in-frame clones, with some not included. That table supplies the V and J calls and clone size; D and trimming were determined from the DNA. The sample has about 200,000 clones; about 94% are singletons. This CDR3 spans 15 amino acids. Germline CDR1 and CDR2: MNHEY and SVGAGI. V gave up 6 bases and J gave up 0 bases; unmatched junction bases: 6.

The sequencing sample was made of peripheral blood. This chain links TRBV6-5 with TRBJ1-1; 8 bases are shared with TRBD1. The sequence derives from a man aged 55 to 70 with COVID-19, enrolled during active disease. The DNA of the CDR3 is TGTGCCAGCAGCTCCGGACAGGGCATGAACACTGAAGCTTTCTTT. It specifies CASSSGQGMNTEAFF.